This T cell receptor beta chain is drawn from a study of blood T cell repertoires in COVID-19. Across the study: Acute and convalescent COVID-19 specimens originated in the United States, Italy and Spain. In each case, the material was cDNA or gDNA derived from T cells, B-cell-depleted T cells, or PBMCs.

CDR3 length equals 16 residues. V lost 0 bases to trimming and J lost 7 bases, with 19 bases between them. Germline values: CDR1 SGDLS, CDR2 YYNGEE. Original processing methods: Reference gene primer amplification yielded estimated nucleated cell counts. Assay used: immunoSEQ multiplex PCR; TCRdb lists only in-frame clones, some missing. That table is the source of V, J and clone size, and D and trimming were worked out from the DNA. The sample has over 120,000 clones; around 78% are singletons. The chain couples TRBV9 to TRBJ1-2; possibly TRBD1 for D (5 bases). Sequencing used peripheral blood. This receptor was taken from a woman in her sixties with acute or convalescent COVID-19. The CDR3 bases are TGTGCCAGCAGCGTAGGTCCAGGGATAGGAAGGCTTGGCTACACCTTC. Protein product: CASSVGPGIGRLGYTF.